Below, 17 T cell receptor beta chains from the same sample are listed, as sequenced in a study of cytomegalovirus exposure and HLA in healthy donors. The PCR was carried out with 60 Vbeta primers and 13 Jbeta primers. Assay used: immunoSEQ multiplex PCR; TCRdb lists only in-frame clones, some missing. Of approximately 100,000 clones listed, roughly 70% are singletons. Sequenced material: PBMCs. The source is a man in his forties or fifties in good health and CMV-seropositive.

This sequence joins TRBV2 and TRBJ2-7, with 8 bases aligning to TRBD1. The germline CDR1 and CDR2 sequences are SNHLY and FYNNEI. After removal of 6 bases from V and 9 bases from J, the junction contained 10 bases not matched to a gene. The CDR3 loop spans 13 amino acids. The CDR3 coding sequence is TGTGCCAGCAGATCTCCGGGACAGGAGGGGCAGTACGTC. Amino acids: CASRSPGQEGQYV.

This chain connects TRBV7-6 to TRBJ1-4; D unclear. The length of the CDR3 is 16 residues. The germline V gene has CDR1 SGHVS and CDR2 FNYEAQ. Trimming pared 5 bases from V and 5 bases from J, leaving 18 bases between. CDR3 protein: CASSPWAGGPNEKLFF. DNA of the CDR3: TGTGCCAGCAGCCCATGGGCGGGAGGGCCAAATGAAAAACTGTTTTTT.

The V and J genes are TRBV6-5 and TRBJ1-5; a possible D gene is TRBD1 (5 bases). This CDR3 contains 13 residues. The V and J ends lost 7 bases and 3 bases respectively, with 10 bases between them. Looked up from germline, CDR1 is MNHEY and CDR2 is SVGAGI. CDR3 sequence reads: CASITRDNQPQHF. CDR3 DNA sequence: TGTGCCAGCATCACCAGGGACAATCAGCCCCAGCATTTT.

The chain couples TRBV15 to TRBJ1-4; the D is unclear. V was clipped by 1 base and J by 2 bases, with 11 bases between them. The CDR3 is 16 amino acids. Germline V gene sequence: CDR1 LNHNV, CDR2 YYDKDF (reference sequence). The CDR3 sequence: CATSRVPGSTNEKLFF. The CDR3, as DNA: TGTGCCACCAGCAGAGTTCCCGGGTCCACTAATGAAAAACTGTTTTTT. Using reference TRBV15 and TRBJ1-4 for the parts outside the CDR3, the full variable domain is DAMVIQNPRYQVTQFGKPVTLSCSQTLNHNVMYWYQQKSSQAPKLLFHYYDKDFNNEADTPDNFQSRRPNTSFCFLDIRSPGLGDTAMYLCATSRVPGSTNEKLFFGSGTQLSVL.

DNA of the CDR3: TGCGCCAGCAGCTTGGGGGGAGTCGGGGAGCTGTTTTTT. Its translation: CASSLGGVGELFF. This chain uses TRBV5-1 with TRBJ2-2; D possibly corresponds to TRBD2 (5 bases). The ends were cut back, 0 bases at V and 7 bases at J, with 7 bases in the middle. The CDR3 contains 13 residues. Germline V lookup: CDR1 SGHRS, CDR2 YFSETQ. The full variable domain, completed using reference TRBV5-1 and TRBJ2-2, is KAGVTQTPRYLIKTRGQQVTLSCSPISGHRSVSWYQQTPGQGLQFLFEYFSETQRNKGNFPGRFSGRQFSNSRSEMNVSTLELGDSALYLCASSLGGVGELFFGEGSRLTVL.

The rearrangement uses TRBV6-1 and TRBJ2-7; TRBD1 aligns across 7 bases. The CDR3 runs to 15 residues. The junction had 11 bases not matched to a gene; V was cut back by 6 bases and J by 3 bases. Germline-derived CDR1 and CDR2 are MNHNS and SASEGT. For the CDR3, the DNA is TGTGCCAGCAGCGTTACTCCGGGACAGAACTACGAGCAGTACTTC. This gives the protein CASSVTPGQNYEQYF.

This chain links TRBV10-2 with TRBJ2-7; maybe TRBD2 (5 bases). Germline V gene lookup returns CDR1 WSHSY and CDR2 SAAADI. V lost 1 base to trimming and J lost 6 bases, with 10 bases between them. The CDR3 has 13 amino acids. CDR3 residues: CASSELRAVEQYF. The DNA for the CDR3 is TGCGCCAGCAGTGAGTTGAGGGCGGTCGAGCAGTACTTC.

J is TRBJ2-3 and V is TRBV12-5; 7 bases align to TRBD2. The CDR3 has 13 residues. Germline CDR1 reads LGHNT; CDR2 reads FRNRAP. V was pared by 6 bases and J by 4 bases, with 4 bases of the junction left unmatched. The DNA for the CDR3 is TGTGCTAGTGGCGACGGGAGGTCAGATACGCAGTATTTT. This encodes CASGDGRSDTQYF.

V usage is TRBV10-1 and J usage is TRBJ2-7, with 7 bases matching TRBD1. This CDR3 region has 13 residues. CDR1 is WNHNN, CDR2 SYGVQD, per germline (reference sequence). With V trimmed by 4 bases and J by 7 bases, 7 bases remained unmatched. The CDR3 loop is CASSVDRAREQYF. CDR3 nucleotide sequence: TGCGCCAGCAGTGTCGACAGGGCGCGAGAGCAGTACTTC.

The V and J genes are TRBV6-6 and TRBJ2-2, with D tentatively TRBD1 (6 bases). The CDR3 consists of 16 residues. V was cut by 1 base and J by 2 bases, with 11 bases left in between. The V gene's germline CDR1 is MNHNY and CDR2 SVGAGI (reference sequence). CDR3: CASSYFTGINTGELFF. CDR3 sequence (DNA): TGTGCCAGCAGTTACTTCACAGGGATAAACACCGGGGAGCTGTTTTTT.

The chain recombines TRBV7-3 with TRBJ2-5; D is uncertain. From germline, CDR1 is SGHTA and CDR2 FQGTGA. Trimming stripped 4 bases from V and 0 bases from J, with 12 bases between. The CDR3 has 15 amino acids. The CDR3 loop is CASSSGHGYQETQYF. The CDR3 region has the DNA TGTGCCAGCAGCTCCGGTCATGGTTACCAAGAGACCCAGTACTTC.

A few counts support this clone. The chain employs TRBV18 and TRBJ1-5; D is unclear. The CDR3 runs to 13 residues. V was trimmed by 5 bases and J by 0 bases, leaving 5 bases between them. Per the germline V gene, CDR1 is KGHSH and CDR2 is LQKENI. CDR3 coding DNA: TGTGCCAGCTCAGAGTATAGCAATCAGCCCCAGCATTTT. It is translated as CASSEYSNQPQHF.

This chain connects TRBV28 to TRBJ2-5, with 7 bases identical to TRBD2. Germline CDR1 is MDHEN and CDR2 is SYDVKM. V was clipped by 5 bases and J by 2 bases; unmatched bases: 11. This CDR3 has 16 amino acids. This CDR3 is CASSQRLARGQETQYF. For the CDR3, the DNA is TGTGCCAGCAGTCAAAGACTAGCTCGGGGGCAAGAGACCCAGTACTTC. Together with reference TRBV28 and TRBJ2-5, the CDR3 gives the full variable domain: DVKVTQSSRYLVKRTGEKVFLECVQDMDHENMFWYRQDPGLGLRLIYFSYDVKMKEKGDIPEGYSVSREKKERFSLILESASTNQTSMYLCASSQRLARGQETQYFGPGTRLLVL.

The chain has TRBV6-1 and TRBJ1-1, with a tentative D call TRBD1 (5 bases). The CDR3 has 19 amino acids. V dropped 0 bases and J dropped 1 base, with 21 bases sitting between them. Germline assignment: CDR1 MNHNS and CDR2 SASEGT. The CDR3 spells CASSEARRGWPRANTEAFF. The CDR3 DNA sequence: TGTGCCAGCAGTGAAGCACGGAGGGGTTGGCCGCGAGCGAACACTGAAGCTTTCTTT.

The rearrangement joins TRBV6-1 to TRBJ2-7; 7 bases line up with TRBD2. This CDR3 is 15 amino acids long. The germline V gene encodes CDR1 MNHNS and CDR2 SASEGT. The V and J ends lost 1 base and 2 bases, in that order; junction bases with no gene match: 5. The CDR3 DNA follows: TGTGCCAGCAGTGAAGGGTCTAGCGGAGCCTACGAGCAGTACTTC. This sequence encodes CASSEGSSGAYEQYF.

The chain employs TRBV10-1 and TRBJ2-2; D gene unclear. Germline V gene data show CDR1 as WNHNN and CDR2 as SYGVQD (reference sequence). Deletions cut 3 bases from V and 6 bases from J, with 5 bases between. CDR3 length: 12 amino acids. CDR3 DNA sequence: TGCGCCAGCAGTGACAACTCCGGGGAGCTGTTTTTT. Its protein is CASSDNSGELFF.

CDR3 nucleotide sequence: TGCGCCAGCAGCTATGAGACAGGGTCGAACACTGAAGCTTTCTTT. Amino acids: CASSYETGSNTEAFF. The chain employs TRBV5-1 and TRBJ1-1; 7 positions match TRBD1. The CDR3 consists of 15 residues. V gave up 3 bases and J gave up 1 base; unmatched junction bases: 6. CDR1 and CDR2 (germline): SGHRS, YFSETQ.